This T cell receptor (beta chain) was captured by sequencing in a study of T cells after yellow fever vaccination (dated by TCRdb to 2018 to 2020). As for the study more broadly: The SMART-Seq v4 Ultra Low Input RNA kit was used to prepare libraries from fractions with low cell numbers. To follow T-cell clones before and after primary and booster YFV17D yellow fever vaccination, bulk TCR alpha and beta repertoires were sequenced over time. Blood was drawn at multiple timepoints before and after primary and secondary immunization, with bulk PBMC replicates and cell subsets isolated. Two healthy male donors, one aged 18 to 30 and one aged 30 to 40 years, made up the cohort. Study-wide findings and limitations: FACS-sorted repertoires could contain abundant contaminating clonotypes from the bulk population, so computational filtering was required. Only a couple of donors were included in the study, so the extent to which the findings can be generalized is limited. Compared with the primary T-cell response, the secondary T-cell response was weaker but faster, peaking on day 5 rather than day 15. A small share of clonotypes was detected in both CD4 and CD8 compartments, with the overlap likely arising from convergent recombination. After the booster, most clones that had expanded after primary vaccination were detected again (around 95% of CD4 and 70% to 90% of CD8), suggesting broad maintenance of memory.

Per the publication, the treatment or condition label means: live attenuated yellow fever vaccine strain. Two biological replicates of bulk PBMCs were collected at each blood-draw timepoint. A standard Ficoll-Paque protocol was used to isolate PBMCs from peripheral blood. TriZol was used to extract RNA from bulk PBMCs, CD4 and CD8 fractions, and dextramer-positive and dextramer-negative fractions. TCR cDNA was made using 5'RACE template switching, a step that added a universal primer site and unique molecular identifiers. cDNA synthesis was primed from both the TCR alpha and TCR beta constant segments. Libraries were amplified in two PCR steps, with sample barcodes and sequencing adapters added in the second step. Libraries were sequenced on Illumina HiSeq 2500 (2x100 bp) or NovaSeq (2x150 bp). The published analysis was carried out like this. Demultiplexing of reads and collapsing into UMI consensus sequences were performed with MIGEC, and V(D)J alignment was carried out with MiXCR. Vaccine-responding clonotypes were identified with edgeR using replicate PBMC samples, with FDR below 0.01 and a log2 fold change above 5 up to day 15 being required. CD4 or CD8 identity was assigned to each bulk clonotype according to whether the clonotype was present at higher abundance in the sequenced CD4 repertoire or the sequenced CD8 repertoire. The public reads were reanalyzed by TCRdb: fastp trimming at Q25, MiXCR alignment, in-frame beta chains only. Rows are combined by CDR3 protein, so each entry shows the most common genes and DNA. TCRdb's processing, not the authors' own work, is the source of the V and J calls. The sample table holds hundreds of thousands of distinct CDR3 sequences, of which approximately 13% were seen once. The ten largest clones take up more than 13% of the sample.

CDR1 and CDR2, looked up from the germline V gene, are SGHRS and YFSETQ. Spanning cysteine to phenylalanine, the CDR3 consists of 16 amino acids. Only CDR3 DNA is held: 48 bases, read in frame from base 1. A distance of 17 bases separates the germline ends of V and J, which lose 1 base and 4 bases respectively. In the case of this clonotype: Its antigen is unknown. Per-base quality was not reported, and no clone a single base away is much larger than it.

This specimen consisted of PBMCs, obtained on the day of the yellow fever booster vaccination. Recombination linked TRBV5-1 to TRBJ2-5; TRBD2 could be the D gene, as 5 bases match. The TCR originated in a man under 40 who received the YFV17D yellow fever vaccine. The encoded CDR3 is CASSLSSEGVLETQYF. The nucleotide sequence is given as TGCGCCAGCAGCTTGTCGAGCGAGGGAGTGTTAGAGACCCAGTACTTC.